One and the same sample provided the 3 T cell receptor beta chains below, sequenced in a study of shared clonotypes between healthy human individuals. The method was immunoSEQ multiplex PCR; TCRdb's version includes in-frame clones alone and lacks a portion of them. Here the sample spans about 2 million clones, roughly 94% being singletons. Sequencing used naive CD4+ T cells sorted from blood. The subset was: CD45RA+ positively selected. All receptors derive from a young man in good health.

V and J are TRBV6-1 and TRBJ1-4; TRBD1 matches at 7 bases. Germline trimming cut 8 bases from V and 4 bases from J; bases unmatched to any gene: 4. The CDR3 totals 13 residues. Germline values: CDR1 MNHNS, CDR2 SASEGT. CDR3: CASGGQLNEKLFF. Here the CDR3 DNA reads TGTGCCAGCGGGGGACAGCTTAATGAAAAACTGTTTTTT.

V is TRBV5-4 and J is TRBJ2-7, with D possibly called TRBD1 or TRBD2 (5 bases each). Germline assignment: CDR1 SGHNT and CDR2 YYREEE (reference sequence). Trimming pared 4 bases from V and 4 bases from J, leaving 12 bases between. The CDR3 runs to 13 residues. The CDR3 region is CASSRDGLYEQYF. The CDR3 DNA follows: TGTGCCAGCAGCCGGGACGGATTATACGAGCAGTACTTC.

The V call is TRBV7-9, the J call TRBJ1-4; D perhaps matches TRBD1 (5 bases). The CDR3 extends over 14 amino acids. Per germline, CDR1 SEHNR and CDR2 FQNEAQ (reference sequence). V was pared by 8 bases and J by 7 bases, with 17 bases between. This chain's CDR3 is CASSKGAEGEKLFF. The CDR3 DNA reads as TGTGCCAGCTCTAAAGGGGCGGAAGGTGAAAAACTGTTTTTT.